This TCR beta chain was observed in a study of shared clonotypes between healthy human individuals. Regarding the study as a whole: Among non-shared clonotypes, generation probabilities were lower than among those shared by all four donors. Estimated richness values were generally larger in naive subsets than in memory subsets.

The assay was immunoSEQ multiplex PCR, and TCRdb's table has in-frame clones only and misses some. The sample has about 1.5 million clones, 95% to 99% seen once. CDR3 size: 14 residues. Germline CDR1 and CDR2: MNHEY and SVGAGI. Deletions cut 0 bases from V and 9 bases from J, with 15 bases between. To note about this clone: Its cognate antigen is unknown.

Sequenced: naive CD4+ T cells sorted from blood. Subset reported: CD45RA+ positively selected. The V gene is TRBV6-5, the J gene TRBJ2-7, with a possible D match to TRBD2 (6 bases). The sequence derives from a man aged 25-45 years in good health. This chain's CDR3 is CASSYSGGVLGQYF. DNA for the CDR3: TGTGCCAGCAGTTACTCGGGGGGAGTCTTGGGGCAGTACTTC.